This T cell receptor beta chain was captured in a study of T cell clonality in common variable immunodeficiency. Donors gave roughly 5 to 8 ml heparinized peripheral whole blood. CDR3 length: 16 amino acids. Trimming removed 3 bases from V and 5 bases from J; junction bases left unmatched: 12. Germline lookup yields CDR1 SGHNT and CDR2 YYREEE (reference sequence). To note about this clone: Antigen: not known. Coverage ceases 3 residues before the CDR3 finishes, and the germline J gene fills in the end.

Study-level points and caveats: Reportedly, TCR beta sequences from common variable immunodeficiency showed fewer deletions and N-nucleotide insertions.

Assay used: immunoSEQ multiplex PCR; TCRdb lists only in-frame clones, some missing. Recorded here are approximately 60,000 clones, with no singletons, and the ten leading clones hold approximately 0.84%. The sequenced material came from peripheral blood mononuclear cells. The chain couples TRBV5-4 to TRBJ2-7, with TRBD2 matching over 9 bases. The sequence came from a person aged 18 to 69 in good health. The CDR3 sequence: CASSSTGGRAPNEQYF. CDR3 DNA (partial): TGTGCCAGCAGCTCAACTGGCGGGAGGGCCCCGAACGAG. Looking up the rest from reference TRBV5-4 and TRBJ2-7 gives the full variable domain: ETGVTQSPTHLIKTRGQQVTLRCSSQSGHNTVSWYQQALGQGPQFIFQYYREEENGRGNFPPRFSGLQFPNYSSELNVNALELDDSALYLCASSSTGGRAPNEQYFGPGTRLTVT.